The next 16 T cell receptor beta chains were all read from a single sample in a study of CXCR3-negative and CXCR3-positive naive CD8 T cells. Findings and caveats of the study: The TRB CDR3s that CXCR3-positive naive cells carried were more hydrophobic than those of CXCR3-negative naive cells.

Preparation of TRB cDNA libraries relied on 5' RACE carrying UMI labels. TCRdb processed the 5' RACE reads again and assigns one entry to each CDR3 protein, with no DNA. This sample contains about 120,000 distinct CDR3 sequences. What these receptors recognize is not known. Sequences were obtained from naive CXCR3+ CD8+ T cells from blood. As for subset: CD45RO-CCR7+CD27+CD95- naive CD8+ T cells expressing CXCR3 (TNR3+). These receptors all come from a human donor in good health. Some clones in this sample may be carry-over from other donors' samples.

This sequence joins TRBV28 and TRBJ2-7. The germline gives CDR1 MDHEN, CDR2 SYDVKM. This CDR3 is 11 amino acids long. CDR3 sequence: CASRGPYEQYF.

The chain employs TRBV29-1 and TRBJ2-7; TCRdb indicates TRBD1, and absent DNA this call remains unverified. Germline V gives CDR1 SQVTM, CDR2 ANQGSEA. The CDR3 is made up of 15 amino acids. The CDR3 sequence: CSVGGSGGITYEQYF.

The chain recombines TRBV20-1 with TRBJ2-3; the TCRdb D gene call, TRBD1, has no DNA to confirm it. The CDR3 consists of 15 residues. CDR1 and CDR2 from the germline V gene are DFQATT and SNEGSKA (reference sequence). The CDR3 loop is CSARVAGSPSDTQYF.

CDR3 loop: CASSMGLAGDEQFF. This rearrangement joins TRBV5-1 to TRBJ2-1; the D call of TRBD2 rests on TCRdb alone, since no DNA is present to check it. The CDR3 loop spans 14 amino acids. Germline V gene sequence: CDR1 SGHRS, CDR2 YFSETQ.

V usage is TRBV23-1 and J usage is TRBJ2-2; the TCRdb call, TRBD2, lacks DNA for checking. TRBV23-1 is designated an ORF whose function remains uncertain. The CDR3 contains 16 residues. The CDR3 loop is CASSQSAGDYTGELFF.

V gene TRBV6-5 combines with J gene TRBJ2-3; TCRdb designates TRBD2, a call that cannot be tested without DNA. The CDR3 has 18 residues. The germline gives CDR1 MNHEY, CDR2 SVGAGI. The chain's CDR3 is CASTGGNGRGGRTDTQYF.

The chain couples TRBV28 to TRBJ2-7. There are 13 residues in the CDR3. CDR1 MDHEN and CDR2 SYDVKM come from the germline V gene. CDR3 sequence reads: CASSLSLPYEQYF.

The V and J genes are TRBV28 and TRBJ2-7; TCRdb indicates TRBD1, and absent DNA this call remains unverified. Germline CDR1 and CDR2: MDHEN and SYDVKM. The CDR3 consists of 15 residues. CDR3 protein: CASSFRGATRYEQYF.

V usage is TRBV19 and J usage is TRBJ2-3. The CDR3 is 14 amino acids. CDR1 LNHDA and CDR2 SQIVND come from the germline V gene (reference sequence). CDR3 loop: CASSIMDNTDTQYF.

This chain joins TRBV12-3 or TRBV12-4 and TRBJ2-7; there is no DNA to check the TCRdb D call of TRBD1. The CDR3 runs to 13 residues. The CDR3 is CASSLQGLSEQYF.

The V call is TRBV20-1, the J call TRBJ2-5; TCRdb calls TRBD2, which cannot be checked without DNA. Germline V gives CDR1 DFQATT, CDR2 SNEGSKA (reference sequence). The CDR3 totals 16 residues. The CDR3 protein is CSAGSGTSGGQETQYF.

The rearrangement joins TRBV12-3 or TRBV12-4 to TRBJ2-7; TCRdb proposes TRBD1, but this gene call is untestable without DNA. The CDR3 has 14 amino acids. CDR3 protein: CASSLLVGGGEQYF.

V and J are TRBV29-1 and TRBJ2-7; lacking DNA, the TRBD1 call made by TCRdb goes unchecked. Looked up from germline, CDR1 is SQVTM and CDR2 is ANQGSEA. The CDR3 loop spans 13 amino acids. The CDR3 here is CSVVGQGLGEQYF.

V is TRBV28 and J is TRBJ1-6; TCRdb indicates TRBD1, and absent DNA this call remains unverified. The germline V gene encodes CDR1 MDHEN and CDR2 SYDVKM. This CDR3 has 13 amino acids. The CDR3 sequence is CASKGQFFSPLHF.

CDR3 sequence reads: CASSLGPQTRKQFF. The rearrangement joins TRBV12-3 or TRBV12-4 to TRBJ2-1; lacking DNA, the TRBD1 call made by TCRdb goes unchecked. The CDR3 is 14 amino acids.

The chain uses TRBV7-6 and TRBJ2-2. Germline V gene data show CDR1 as SGHVS and CDR2 as FNYEAQ. The CDR3 is 14 amino acids. This CDR3 reads CASSRTSLSGELFF.